This entry lists 30 T cell receptor beta chains sequenced from one sample in a study of identical twins. TCRdb itself ran the 5' RACE reads through MiXCR, one entry per CDR3 protein. Among roughly 570,000 distinct CDR3 sequences listed, 9.5% to 10% were seen once. The same specimen was also included in a second study, on yellow fever vaccine responses in identical twins.

The specimen was PBMCs. These receptors came from a young woman in good health.

This clonotype was recorded many times. J is TRBJ1-1 and V is TRBV6-5, with 12 bases fitting TRBD1. The V and J ends lost 4 bases and 10 bases, in that order; junction bases with no gene match: 7. Germline lookup yields CDR1 MNHEY and CDR2 SVGAGI. The CDR3 has 14 residues. The DNA for the CDR3 is TGTGCCAGCAGTTTCCGGGACAGGGGGCTGGTAGCTTTCTTT. This gives the protein CASSFRDRGLVAFF.

This clonotype occurred many times. V gene TRBV4-3 combines with J gene TRBJ2-1; D is unclear. The CDR3 is 13 amino acids. V dropped 0 bases and J dropped 6 bases, with 6 bases sitting between them. Germline assignment: CDR1 LGHNA and CDR2 YSLEER. CDR3 sequence reads: CASSQDFPNEQFF. DNA for the CDR3: TGCGCCAGCAGCCAAGATTTTCCCAATGAGCAGTTCTTC.

The rearrangement uses TRBV20-1 and TRBJ2-3; 12 nucleotides match TRBD2. Per germline, CDR1 DFQATT and CDR2 SNEGSKA (reference sequence). V trimming: 4 bases; J trimming: 6 bases; junction bases outside the gene matches: 11. This CDR3 is 16 amino acids long. CDR3 in amino acids: CSATPPLAGGPDTQYF. CDR3 bases: TGCAGTGCTACCCCGCCCCTAGCGGGAGGGCCCGATACGCAGTATTTT.

The chain couples TRBV6-5 to TRBJ2-7; TRBD1 aligns across 7 bases. Germline CDR1 and CDR2: MNHEY and SVGAGI. With V trimmed by 2 bases and J by 6 bases, 7 bases remained unmatched. This CDR3 comprises 14 residues. CDR3 nucleotide sequence: TGTGCCAGCAGTTACACTCCAGGACAGGCCGAGCAGTACTTC. Protein: CASSYTPGQAEQYF.

This clonotype was counted ten times or more. The rearrangement joins TRBV27 to TRBJ2-3; D may correspond to TRBD1 or TRBD2 (5 bases each). The V end lost 3 bases, the J end lost 7 bases, and 11 bases lay between the germline ends. CDR3 length: 13 residues. Germline lookup yields CDR1 MNHEY and CDR2 SMNVEV (reference sequence). CDR3 nucleotides: TGTGCCAGCAGTTTCACTAGGGGAAATACGCAGTATTTT. Its translation: CASSFTRGNTQYF.

This clonotype has only a few counts. The chain has TRBV20-1 and TRBJ2-1, with 7 nucleotides matching TRBD2. Germline CDR1 reads DFQATT; CDR2 reads SNEGSKA (reference sequence). The CDR3 is 15 amino acids. The ends lost 4 bases at V and 3 bases at J; junction bases unmatched: 9. CDR3 DNA sequence: TGCAGTGCTACCCCGAGCGGGGTTGACTACAATGAGCAGTTCTTC. Its protein product is CSATPSGVDYNEQFF.

This clonotype has more than one count but fewer than ten. The CDR3 is CASSESEGAGNEQFF. CDR3 bases: TGCGCCAGCAGTGAGTCGGAGGGGGCCGGCAATGAGCAGTTCTTC. V is TRBV10-1 and J is TRBJ2-1, with D maybe TRBD1 (7 bases). Trimming cost V 0 bases and J 6 bases, with 12 bases left between them. CDR3 length: 15 residues. The germline V gene encodes CDR1 WNHNN and CDR2 SYGVQD (reference sequence).

The table lists this clonotype with a few counts. The chain recombines TRBV19 with TRBJ2-1; possibly TRBD2 for D (6 bases). This CDR3 is built from 14 residues. Germline CDR1 LNHDA, CDR2 SQIVND (reference sequence). Deletions cut 1 base from V and 6 bases from J, with 10 bases between. As DNA, the CDR3 is TGTGCCAGTAGTATAGCGGGAGTTCCCAATGAGCAGTTCTTC. It specifies CASSIAGVPNEQFF. The variable domain in full, completed from reference TRBV19 and TRBJ2-1, reads DGGITQSPKYLFRKEGQNVTLSCEQNLNHDAMYWYRQDPGQGLRLIYYSQIVNDFQKGDIAEGYSVSREKKESFPLTVTSAQKNPTAFYLCASSIAGVPNEQFFGPGTRLTVL.

Many counts were recorded for this clonotype. This sequence joins TRBV18 and TRBJ1-5; D call uncertain. The CDR3 has 12 amino acids. The germline gives CDR1 KGHSH, CDR2 LQKENI. The V end lost 2 bases, the J end lost 7 bases, and 6 bases lay between the germline ends. Here the CDR3 DNA reads TGTGCCAGCTCACCATTCGGCCAGCCCCAGCATTTT. This gives the protein CASSPFGQPQHF.

Points on this clonotype: An end of the junction does not agree with germline; a read error may underlie this. The rearrangement joins TRBV12-3 or TRBV12-4 to TRBJ1-1; D is uncertain. The CDR3 loop spans 14 amino acids. CDR3 protein: CASSFRGRNTVAFF. CDR3 nucleotides: TGTGCCAGCAGTTTTAGAGGGAGGAACACTGTAGCTTTCTTT.

The V gene is TRBV12-3 or TRBV12-4, the J gene TRBJ1-2, with a weak D call TRBD1 (5 bases). The CDR3 covers 15 residues. V lost 5 bases, J lost 8 bases, and 21 bases lay in between. Here the CDR3 reads CASSHSVGGVGGYTF. CDR3 DNA sequence: TGTGCCAGCAGTCACTCCGTCGGAGGGGTCGGGGGCTACACCTTC.

This chain links TRBV20-1 with TRBJ2-1, with D possibly TRBD2 on 6 matching bases. The CDR3 length is 12 residues. The germline V gene encodes CDR1 DFQATT and CDR2 SNEGSKA (reference sequence). V was clipped by 3 bases and J by 6 bases, with 9 bases between them. Here the CDR3 reads CSASGSPNEQFF. In DNA, the CDR3 is TGCAGTGCTAGCGGGAGTCCCAATGAGCAGTTCTTC.

The rearrangement uses TRBV4-3 and TRBJ2-1; either TRBD1 or TRBD2 may supply D (6 bases each). This CDR3 has 16 residues. CDR1 and CDR2 from the germline V gene are LGHNA and YSLEER. Trimming shortened V by 3 bases and J by 2 bases, and 14 bases separated the two germline ends. The CDR3 coding sequence is TGCGCCAGCAGCCAGGGAGGAGGGGGTGCCTACAATGAGCAGTTCTTC. It is translated as CASSQGGGGAYNEQFF.

The V gene is TRBV10-3, the J gene TRBJ2-1; 9 bases align to TRBD1. The germline gives CDR1 ENHRY, CDR2 SYGVKD. V shed 6 bases, J shed 0 bases, and the junction held 15 bases outside the gene matches. The length of the CDR3 is 19 residues. This chain's CDR3 is CAIRGTGSAPRSSYNEQFF. The CDR3 nucleotides read TGTGCCATCAGGGGGACAGGGAGTGCCCCAAGATCCTCCTACAATGAGCAGTTCTTC.

The table lists this clonotype with a few counts. This chain uses TRBV7-2 with TRBJ2-7; 8 bases align to TRBD2. Germline CDR1 is SGHTA and CDR2 is FQGNSA. This CDR3 contains 13 residues. J was trimmed by 13 bases and V by 5 bases; bases with no gene match: 13. The chain's CDR3 is CASSPGGWDIIYF. The CDR3 region has the DNA TGTGCCAGCAGCCCGGGGGGGTGGGATATAATTTACTTC.

This clonotype occurred many times. The V gene is TRBV28, the J gene TRBJ2-5, with 9 bases fitting TRBD2. The CDR3 spans 14 residues. CDR1 and CDR2 from the germline V gene are MDHEN and SYDVKM. V was clipped by 7 bases and J by 5 bases; unmatched bases: 8. This CDR3 is CASTRTSARETQYF. DNA of the CDR3: TGTGCCAGCACTCGGACTAGCGCCAGGGAGACCCAGTACTTC.

Many counts were recorded for this clonotype. This chain connects TRBV28 to TRBJ2-7; 8 bases agree with TRBD2. Looked up from germline, CDR1 is MDHEN and CDR2 is SYDVKM. The CDR3 runs to 14 residues. V shed 3 bases, J shed 3 bases, and the junction held 4 bases outside the gene matches. The CDR3 DNA is TGTGCCAGCAGTTTGGTAGCGGGAAACTACGAGCAGTACTTC. It codes for CASSLVAGNYEQYF.

This clonotype was found a few times. In DNA, the CDR3 is TGTGCCAGCAGTACCGTGACAGGCGGGCTTACCTACGAGCAGTACTTC. Amino acids: CASSTVTGGLTYEQYF. The V call is TRBV27, the J call TRBJ2-7, with D possibly being TRBD1 (6 bases). The CDR3 covers 16 residues. Trimming shortened V by 5 bases and J by 2 bases, and 19 bases separated the two germline ends. Germline V gene data show CDR1 as MNHEY and CDR2 as SMNVEV (reference sequence).

This clonotype was recorded a few times. V and J are TRBV7-8 and TRBJ2-1; D is undetermined. The V and J ends lost 6 bases and 6 bases respectively, with 15 bases between them. This CDR3 is built from 14 residues. CDR1 is SGHVS and CDR2 is FQNEAQ in the germline V gene. The CDR3 loop reads CASSSSSLANEQFF. CDR3 DNA sequence: TGTGCCAGCAGTTCTAGTTCACTCGCCAATGAGCAGTTCTTC.

The V call is TRBV10-3, the J call TRBJ2-3; weak D call: TRBD2 (5 bases). This CDR3 is 16 amino acids long. V was pared by 6 bases and J by 1 base, with 17 bases between. The germline V gene has CDR1 ENHRY and CDR2 SYGVKD. CDR3 sequence (DNA): TGTGCCATCAGCCCCGAGCGGAACCCTGGCACAGATACGCAGTATTTT. Translation: CAISPERNPGTDTQYF.

This chain links TRBV12-3 or TRBV12-4 with TRBJ2-1; 7 positions agree with TRBD2. There are 17 residues in the CDR3. V shed 4 bases and J 7 bases; nucleotides not matched to a gene: 16. CDR3 region: CASSYSSGLPSGNEQFF. The CDR3 coding sequence is TGTGCCAGCAGTTACTCTAGCGGCTTACCCTCTGGTAATGAGCAGTTCTTC.

There are a few counts of this clonotype. This rearrangement joins TRBV29-1 to TRBJ2-1; 7 bases are shared with TRBD2. The CDR3 contains 19 residues. Trimming removed 4 bases from V and 4 bases from J; junction bases left unmatched: 22. Germline assignment: CDR1 SQVTM and CDR2 ANQGSEA. CDR3 protein: CSVGERGATGTIVYNEQFF. The DNA for the CDR3 is TGCAGCGTTGGGGAACGAGGAGCGACCGGGACTATCGTGTACAATGAGCAGTTCTTC.

A few counts support this clonotype. CDR3 nucleotide sequence: TGTGCCAGCAGTTATGAGCGGGGGAGCTCCTACGAGCAGTACTTC. It translates to CASSYERGSSYEQYF. This chain joins TRBV2 and TRBJ2-7, with TRBD2 identical over 8 bases. Germline V gives CDR1 SNHLY, CDR2 FYNNEI. V lost 5 bases, J lost 0 bases, and 6 bases stayed unmatched. This CDR3 contains 15 residues.

The rearrangement uses TRBV6-2 or TRBV6-3 and TRBJ2-2, with 11 bases lining up with TRBD2. Germline V gene lookup returns CDR1 MNHEY and CDR2 SVGEGT. CDR3 length equals 17 residues. J gave up 3 bases and V 2 bases, and 5 bases lay outside the gene matches. Written as DNA, the CDR3 is TGTGCCAGCAGTTACGGACTAGCGGGCATTGACACCGGGGAGCTGTTTTTT. Translation: CASSYGLAGIDTGELFF.

This clonotype was seen only a few times. V usage is TRBV10-3 and J usage is TRBJ1-6; D possibly corresponds to TRBD1 (5 bases). V was trimmed by 6 bases and J by 4 bases, leaving 7 bases between them. Per germline, CDR1 ENHRY and CDR2 SYGVKD. The CDR3 sequence is 13 residues long. In nucleotides, the CDR3 is TGTGCCATCAGGGGGCAGTATAATTCACCCCTCCACTTT. The encoded protein is CAIRGQYNSPLHF.

The table lists this clonotype with a few counts. One end of the junction does not line up with germline, which may come from a read error. The rearrangement links TRBV5-1 to TRBJ2-5; the match to TRBD2 covers 7 bases. Per germline, CDR1 SGHRS and CDR2 YFSETQ. The CDR3 is 15 amino acids. The CDR3 nucleotides read TGCGCCAGCAGCTTCTACCTAGCGGATGAAGAAACCCAGTACTTC. It encodes CASSFYLADEETQYF.

This clonotype came up many times. The J gene is TRBJ2-2, the V gene TRBV5-1; D assignment may be TRBD1 or TRBD2 (5 bases each). This CDR3 contains 15 residues. V lost 3 bases to trimming and J lost 0 bases, with 9 bases between them. Germline V lookup: CDR1 SGHRS, CDR2 YFSETQ. In nucleotides, the CDR3 is TGCGCCAGCAGCTGGGACGGAGCGAACACCGGGGAGCTGTTTTTT. Its translation: CASSWDGANTGELFF.

For this clonotype: Possible read error: a much larger clone is one base away. This chain uses TRBV25-1 with TRBJ2-7; D might be TRBD1 (5 bases). This CDR3 spans 11 amino acids. The ends were cut back, 6 bases at V and 6 bases at J, with 9 bases in the middle. CDR1 and CDR2 (germline): MGHDK, SYGVNS. The CDR3 spells CASSPRAEQYF. DNA of the CDR3: TGTGCCAGCAGCCCCAGGGCCGAGCAGTACTTC.

This clonotype was seen many times. V gene TRBV5-1 combines with J gene TRBJ2-7; TRBD2 agrees at 9 bases. The CDR3 extends over 14 amino acids. With V trimmed by 6 bases and J by 2 bases, 6 bases remained unmatched. Per germline, CDR1 SGHRS and CDR2 YFSETQ. Here the CDR3 reads CASKEGLAPYEQYF. The CDR3 bases are TGCGCCAGCAAGGAGGGACTAGCCCCCTACGAGCAGTACTTC.

This clonotype turned up a few times. The CDR3 DNA is TGTGCCAGCAGCTCCGGACAGGGAAGAAGGGGCAATCAGCCCCAGCATTTT. Its protein product is CASSSGQGRRGNQPQHF. This chain connects TRBV7-8 to TRBJ1-5, with 8 bases aligning to TRBD1. The germline V gene has CDR1 SGHVS and CDR2 FQNEAQ. After removal of 4 bases from V and 2 bases from J, the junction contained 10 bases not matched to a gene. CDR3 length equals 17 residues.